The 19 T cell receptor beta chains given below trace back to one sample, sequenced in a study of T cell repertoires in cytomegalovirus infection. TCRdb passed the reads through MiXCR, listing each CDR3 protein once. Among 750,000 to 900,000 distinct CDR3 sequences listed, just under 30% were seen once. Antigens for these TCRs are unknown. The material sequenced was cultured CD8+ T cells from PBMCs, taken from culture after CMV antigen stimulation. The receptors here all came from a human donor in good health (CMV status not recorded). Some clones in this sample may be carry-over from other donors' samples.

This clonotype came up a few times. This chain links TRBV20-1 with TRBJ1-6; 7 bases are a match to TRBD1. The length of the CDR3 is 16 residues. V dropped 2 bases and J dropped 9; count of bases not matched to a gene: 13. Germline-derived CDR1 and CDR2 are DFQATT and SNEGSKA (reference sequence). CDR3 amino acids: CSARFDRAGPISPLHF. In nucleotides, the CDR3 is TGCAGTGCTAGATTTGACAGGGCAGGACCCATTTCACCCCTCCACTTT.

The chain carries TRBV5-4 and TRBJ2-1, with D hard to call. The CDR3 consists of 15 residues. Germline CDR1 and CDR2: SGHNT and YYREEE (reference sequence). V dropped 7 bases and J dropped 8 bases, with 22 bases sitting between them. The CDR3 DNA is TGTGCCAGCGGGAAAGGACCATCGACTTGGGATGAGCAGTTCTTC. Translated, it gives CASGKGPSTWDEQFF.

The gene calls are TRBV10-2 and TRBJ2-1; a weak D match, TRBD2 (6 bases). The CDR3 sequence is 16 residues long. Per the germline V gene, CDR1 is WSHSY and CDR2 is SAAADI. Trimming stripped 7 bases from V and 3 bases from J, with 19 bases between. The DNA for the CDR3 is TGCGCCAGCATCCCCTCTAGGGAGGTCGGCTACAATGAGCAGTTCTTC. Its protein product is CASIPSREVGYNEQFF.

The V gene is TRBV7-2, the J gene TRBJ2-1; 8 bases are a match to TRBD2. The J segment lost 7 bases and the V segment lost 6 bases, leaving 8 bases of the junction unmatched. Germline V CDR1 and CDR2: SGHTA, FQGNSA. This CDR3 comprises 14 residues. The CDR3 here is CASSNGVAGNEQFF. In nucleotides, the CDR3 is TGTGCCAGCAGTAATGGGGTAGCGGGGAATGAGCAGTTCTTC.

This clonotype appeared many times. This rearrangement joins TRBV7-9 to TRBJ1-5, with a tentative D call TRBD1 (5 bases). V lost 1 base and J 1 base, leaving 23 bases between the germline ends. Germline loops: CDR1 SEHNR, CDR2 FQNEAQ (reference sequence). This CDR3 is 20 amino acids long. CDR3 bases: TGTGCCAGCAGCTTAGGTCCGGGACCCGAATCGGTAATGAGCAATCAGCCCCAGCATTTT. It specifies CASSLGPGPESVMSNQPQHF.

The chain links TRBV27 to TRBJ2-1; TRBD1 is a possible D gene (5 bases). V lost 5 bases, J lost 2 bases, and 7 bases lay in between. CDR3 size: 13 residues. Germline CDR1 and CDR2: MNHEY and SMNVEV (reference sequence). CDR3 amino acids: CASSTRAYNEQFF. The CDR3 nucleotides are TGTGCCAGCAGTACCAGGGCCTACAATGAGCAGTTCTTC.

This clonotype was observed a few times. The chain combines TRBV6-5 with TRBJ2-2; 12 bases align to TRBD2. Germline trimming cut 6 bases from V and 3 bases from J; bases unmatched to any gene: 5. This CDR3 region has 16 residues. The germline gives CDR1 MNHEY, CDR2 SVGAGI. The CDR3 sequence is CASRLAGGFDTGELFF. The CDR3 bases are TGTGCCAGCAGACTAGCGGGGGGATTTGACACCGGGGAGCTGTTTTTT.

This chain links TRBV6-5 with TRBJ1-6, with unresolved D. The germline V gene encodes CDR1 MNHEY and CDR2 SVGAGI. This CDR3 has 13 residues. Trimming pared 6 bases from V and 6 bases from J, leaving 9 bases between. For the CDR3, the DNA is TGTGCCAGCAGCCCGCTGCCTAATTCACCCCTCCACTTT. It translates to CASSPLPNSPLHF.

The V gene is TRBV20-1, the J gene TRBJ1-5; D may be TRBD1 (5 bases). Trimming shortened V by 3 bases and J by 5 bases, and 29 bases separated the two germline ends. The CDR3 is made up of 19 amino acids. The germline CDR1 and CDR2 sequences are DFQATT and SNEGSKA (reference sequence). The CDR3 is CSASVIAGRAEPLYQPQHF. The CDR3 DNA sequence: TGCAGTGCTAGTGTCATCGCCGGCAGGGCCGAACCTCTTTATCAGCCCCAGCATTTT.

In this sample, this clonotype turned up many times. The chain employs TRBV7-2 and TRBJ1-1; D is unclear. The CDR3 consists of 15 residues. V was clipped by 5 bases and J by 1 base, with 14 bases between them. Germline CDR1 is SGHTA and CDR2 is FQGNSA. CDR3 nucleotides: TGTGCCAGCAGCCCGCACGAGGCCTGGAACACTGAAGCTTTCTTT. Residues: CASSPHEAWNTEAFF. Complete variable domain (other parts from reference TRBV7-2 and TRBJ1-1): GAGVSQSPSNKVTEKGKDVELRCDPISGHTALYWYRQSLGQGLEFLIYFQGNSAPDKSGLPSDRFSAERTGGSVSTLTIQRTQQEDSAVYLCASSPHEAWNTEAFFGQGTRLTVV.

This clonotype occurred a few times. This chain links TRBV7-9 with TRBJ2-7; 7 nucleotides line up with TRBD2. Germline V gives CDR1 SEHNR, CDR2 FQNEAQ (reference sequence). The CDR3 runs to 17 residues. V was clipped by 5 bases and J by 0 bases; unmatched bases: 13. CDR3 loop: CASSRNPGTTDSYEQYF. The CDR3 DNA follows: TGTGCCAGCAGCCGTAACCCCGGGACTACTGACTCCTACGAGCAGTACTTC.

This clonotype turned up a few times. V gene TRBV19 combines with J gene TRBJ2-1; 16 bases line up with TRBD2. Germline lookup yields CDR1 LNHDA and CDR2 SQIVND (reference sequence). The CDR3 sequence is 18 residues long. After removal of 5 bases from V and 3 bases from J, the junction contained 7 bases not matched to a gene. The CDR3 DNA reads TGTGCCAGTAGTCTCGGGACTAGCGGGGGGGCCTTCTACAATGAGCAGTTCTTC. It codes for CASSLGTSGGAFYNEQFF.

The chain recombines TRBV2 with TRBJ2-3; the D call may be TRBD1 or TRBD2 (6 bases each). V dropped 3 bases and J dropped 4 bases, with 11 bases sitting between them. The CDR3 contains 14 residues. Germline V gene data show CDR1 as SNHLY and CDR2 as FYNNEI. The CDR3 reads CASSDNGGPDTQYF. The CDR3 bases are TGTGCCAGCAGTGACAACGGGGGCCCAGATACGCAGTATTTT.

This clonotype was seen at least ten times. The germline gene is not matched at one end of the junction; a read error may be the cause. The chain uses TRBV27 and TRBJ1-1; D remains unclear. The germline gives CDR1 MNHEY, CDR2 SMNVEV (reference sequence). This CDR3 spans 13 amino acids. CDR3 in DNA: TGTGCCAGCAGCTTATGGGAGAACACTGAAGCTTTCTTT. Protein: CASSLWENTEAFF.

This clonotype was seen a few times. V usage is TRBV19 and J usage is TRBJ2-7; the D is unclear. Trimming cost V 9 bases and J 3 bases, with 15 bases left between them. Germline CDR1 LNHDA, CDR2 SQIVND (reference sequence). The CDR3 length is 13 residues. In DNA form, the CDR3 reads TGTGCCAGGACTCCGAAGGACGGCTACGAGCAGTACTTC. Translated, it gives CARTPKDGYEQYF.

As DNA, the CDR3 is TGTGCCAGCAGATTGACCAATAATCAGCCCCAGCATTTT. Amino acid sequence: CASRLTNNQPQHF. The gene calls are TRBV6-1 and TRBJ1-5; D gene ambiguous. Germline V gene sequence: CDR1 MNHNS, CDR2 SASEGT. V lost 6 bases to trimming and J lost 4 bases, with 10 bases between them. This CDR3 is built from 13 residues.

This clonotype has a handful of counts. The chain links TRBV12-5 to TRBJ1-2; 8 bases fit TRBD1. With 1 base clipped from V and 4 bases from J, the junction kept 8 bases outside the gene matches. This CDR3 is built from 16 residues. CDR1 is LGHNT and CDR2 is FRNRAP in the germline V gene. CDR3 sequence reads: CASGLDLTGAVYGYTF. CDR3 DNA sequence: TGTGCTAGTGGTTTGGACCTGACAGGGGCCGTCTATGGCTACACCTTC.

The table lists this clonotype with a count of one. A much bigger clone sits one base away, suggesting this may be a read error. This likely comes from a read error, as the CDR3 has no conserved phenylalanine or tryptophan at its end. The V and J genes are TRBV7-2 and TRBJ2-1; D may match TRBD1 or TRBD2 (5 bases each). Trimming stripped 3 bases from V and 2 bases from J, with 11 bases between. CDR1 and CDR2 (germline): SGHTA, FQGNSA. The CDR3 loop spans 15 amino acids. In DNA, the CDR3 is TGTGCCAGCAGCTTCGGGACGGAACCCTACAATGAGCAGTTCTAC. Protein sequence: CASSFGTEPYNEQFY.

V is TRBV9 and J is TRBJ2-1, with 8 bases matching TRBD1. The ends lost 4 bases at V and 2 bases at J; junction bases unmatched: 8. The CDR3 runs 16 residues. CDR1 SGDLS and CDR2 YYNGEE come from the germline V gene. The CDR3 loop reads CASSHRAGGAYNEQFF. The CDR3 nucleotides are TGTGCCAGCAGCCACCGTGCAGGGGGCGCCTACAATGAGCAGTTCTTC. The full variable domain, rest sourced from reference TRBV9 and TRBJ2-1, is DSGVTQTPKHLITATGQRVTLRCSPRSGDLSVYWYQQSLDQGLQFLIQYYNGEERAKGNILERFSAQQFPDLHSELNLSSLELGDSALYFCASSHRAGGAYNEQFFGPGTRLTVL.